A selection of T cell receptor beta chains follows, all from one sample in a study of blood T cells in healthy people across ages. TCRdb fed the 5' RACE reads into MiXCR, producing one record per CDR3 protein. The sample has 700,000 to 1,000,000 distinct CDR3 sequences, around 43% seen once; the top ten hold around 21%. Input material: blood. The source of these receptors is a man aged 60-69 years in good health. The CDR3 runs from the conserved cysteine through the conserved F or W. D genes are given only for firm matches. Clone size appears in some rows only: once, few, many, or a class for an expanded clone.

CDR3: CASRTGGIYEQYF
DNA: TGTGCCAGCAGGACTGGGGGCATCTACGAGCAGTACTTC
V: TRBV6-2/TRBV6-3
J: TRBJ2-7
D: -
size: -

CDR3: CASSFYRGGDNEQFF
DNA: TGTGCCAGCAGTTTCTACCGGGGTGGGGACAATGAGCAGTTCTTC
V: TRBV28
J: TRBJ2-1
D: -
size: few

CDR3: CASSAVGTSGSYEQYF
DNA: TGTGCCAGCAGCGCCGTTGGGACTAGCGGGAGCTACGAGCAGTACTTC
V: TRBV9
J: TRBJ2-7
D: TRBD2
size: -

CDR3: CASSSENTPYGYTF
DNA: TGTGCCAGCAGCTCCGAAAACACGCCCTATGGCTACACCTTC
V: TRBV11-3
J: TRBJ1-2
D: -
size: -

CDR3: CASSQGGVRGNEQFF
DNA: TGTGCCAGCAGCCAAGGAGGCGTCCGGGGCAATGAGCAGTTCTTC
V: TRBV3-1
J: TRBJ2-1
D: -
size: few

CDR3: CASRKGDEQYF
DNA: TGTGCCAGCAGGAAGGGTGACGAGCAGTACTTC
V: TRBV2
J: TRBJ2-7
D: -
size: -

CDR3: CASSVTSGGGGTDTQYF
DNA: TGTGCCAGCAGCGTAACTAGCGGGGGGGGAGGCACAGATACGCAGTATTTT
V: TRBV9
J: TRBJ2-3
D: TRBD2
size: -

CDR3: CASSVGTGNTGELFF
DNA: TGTGCCAGCAGCGTCGGGACAGGGAACACCGGGGAGCTGTTTTTT
V: TRBV12-3/TRBV12-4
J: TRBJ2-2
D: TRBD1
size: once

CDR3: CSAANPTTRNNEQFF
DNA: TGCAGTGCTGCCAATCCGACGACTAGAAACAATGAGCAGTTCTTC
V: TRBV20-1
J: TRBJ2-1
D: -
size: -

CDR3: CASSFVQVSHEQYF
DNA: TGTGCCAGCAGCTTCGTACAGGTTTCCCACGAGCAGTACTTC
V: TRBV11-2
J: TRBJ2-7
D: -
size: -

CDR3: CASSLRGIEQYF
DNA: TGTGCCAGCAGCTTGCGGGGGATCGAGCAGTACTTC
V: TRBV5-6
J: TRBJ2-7
D: -
size: once

CDR3: CSARDREGGWETQYF
DNA: TGCAGTGCTAGAGATCGAGAAGGGGGCTGGGAGACCCAGTACTTC
V: TRBV20-1
J: TRBJ2-5
D: TRBD1
size: -

CDR3: CASSLRVSGNEQYF
DNA: TGTGCCAGCAGCCTACGGGTCTCGGGGAATGAGCAGTACTTC
V: TRBV7-2
J: TRBJ2-5
D: -
size: -

CDR3: CSVWTLGNQPQHF
DNA: TGCAGCGTTTGGACTTTAGGCAATCAGCCCCAGCATTTT
V: TRBV29-1
J: TRBJ1-5
D: -
size: -

CDR3: CASAPGDYGYTF
DNA: TGTGCTAGTGCCCCGGGAGACTATGGCTACACCTTC
V: TRBV12-5
J: TRBJ1-2
D: -
size: -

CDR3: CASSSGGAVGYTF
DNA: TGTGCCAGCAGTTCAGGGGGCGCGGTCGGCTACACCTTC
V: TRBV12-3/TRBV12-4
J: TRBJ1-2
D: TRBD1
size: few

CDR3: CASSYSGKNTEAFF
DNA: TGTGCCAGCAGTTACTCTGGCAAAAACACTGAAGCTTTCTTT
V: TRBV6-2/TRBV6-3
J: TRBJ1-1
D: -
size: -

CDR3: CSARGDHEQYF
DNA: TGCAGTGCTAGAGGGGACCACGAGCAGTACTTC
V: TRBV20-1
J: TRBJ2-7
D: -
size: -

CDR3: CSASPPGTPNQPQHF
DNA: TGCAGTGCTAGCCCCCCCGGGACCCCAAATCAGCCCCAGCATTTT
V: TRBV20-1
J: TRBJ1-5
D: -
size: -

CDR3: CASSPQTGGTGELFF
DNA: TGTGCCAGTAGTCCTCAGACAGGGGGCACCGGGGAGCTGTTTTTT
V: TRBV19
J: TRBJ2-2
D: TRBD1
size: few

CDR3: CASSLTSGTTDTQYF
DNA: TGTGCCAGCAGCTTGACTAGCGGAACCACAGATACGCAGTATTTT
V: TRBV3-1
J: TRBJ2-3
D: TRBD2
size: -

CDR3: CARPDSDYGYTF
DNA: TGTGCCAGGCCGGATTCTGACTATGGCTACACCTTC
V: TRBV6-1
J: TRBJ1-2
D: -
size: -

CDR3: CASSQDWRSSYNEQFF
DNA: TGCGCCAGCAGCCAAGATTGGCGGAGCTCCTACAATGAGCAGTTCTTC
V: TRBV4-3
J: TRBJ2-1
D: -
size: -

CDR3: CASSLGRGNYGYTF
DNA: TGTGCCAGCAGTTTAGGGAGGGGTAACTATGGCTACACCTTC
V: TRBV7-2
J: TRBJ1-2
D: -
size: many

CDR3: CASSLLGRSQYF
DNA: TGTGCCAGCAGTTTACTCGGACGGAGTCAGTACTTC
V: TRBV28
J: TRBJ2-4
D: -
size: -

CDR3: CASSYGGGATQETQYF
DNA: TGTGCCAGCAGTTACGGTGGGGGGGCTACCCAAGAGACCCAGTACTTC
V: TRBV6-2/TRBV6-3
J: TRBJ2-5
D: -
size: -

CDR3: CSANRAGYGYTF
DNA: TGCAGTGCTAACAGGGCGGGCTATGGCTACACCTTC
V: TRBV20-1
J: TRBJ1-2
D: -
size: -

CDR3: CASGFAGGPYEQFF
DNA: TGTGCCAGCGGCTTTGCGGGGGGGCCCTATGAGCAGTTCTTC
V: TRBV11-2
J: TRBJ2-1
D: TRBD2
size: -

CDR3: CASSQDGRAATNEKLFF
DNA: TGCGCCAGCAGCCAAGATGGCCGGGCGGCAACTAATGAAAAACTGTTTTTT
V: TRBV4-3
J: TRBJ1-4
D: -
size: -

CDR3: CSAKGSGTGDTGPYGYTF
DNA: TGCAGTGCAAAGGGGTCCGGGACAGGGGACACCGGCCCCTATGGCTACACCTTC
V: TRBV20-1
J: TRBJ1-2
D: TRBD1
size: -

CDR3: CASSPPFQTDNEQFF
DNA: TGTGCCAGCAGCCCCCCATTTCAGACAGACAATGAGCAGTTCTTC
V: TRBV7-9
J: TRBJ2-1
D: -
size: few

CDR3: CASSLRSGGLYNEQYF
DNA: TGTGCCAGCAGCTTACGGAGCGGGGGCCTGTACAATGAGCAGTACTTC
V: TRBV7-2
J: TRBJ2-7
D: TRBD2
size: -

CDR3: CASSYSVGEQYF
DNA: TGTGCCAGCAGTTACTCGGTCGGGGAGCAGTACTTC
V: TRBV6-2/TRBV6-3
J: TRBJ2-7
D: -
size: few

CDR3: CSAKTSGANYGYTF
DNA: TGCAGTGCTAAGACCAGCGGAGCCAACTATGGCTACACCTTC
V: TRBV20-1
J: TRBJ1-2
D: -
size: -

CDR3: CASSQDGLRGHYGYTF
DNA: TGCGCCAGCAGCCAGGACGGACTCAGGGGGCACTATGGCTACACCTTC
V: TRBV4-1
J: TRBJ1-2
D: TRBD1
size: -

CDR3: CASSDWAGTEQYF
DNA: TGTGCCAGCAGTGACTGGGCAGGGACCGAGCAGTACTTC
V: TRBV6-1
J: TRBJ2-7
D: -
size: -

CDR3: CASSPTGLLNYGYTF
DNA: TGTGCCAGCAGCCCCACAGGGTTACTTAACTATGGCTACACCTTC
V: TRBV6-1
J: TRBJ1-2
D: -
size: few

CDR3: CAWSPGVGETQYF
DNA: TGTGCCTGGAGTCCAGGGGTCGGGGAGACCCAGTACTTC
V: TRBV30
J: TRBJ2-5
D: -
size: few

CDR3: CASTKRGQSNEQFF
DNA: TGTGCCAGCACCAAGAGGGGACAAAGCAATGAGCAGTTCTTC
V: TRBV21-1
J: TRBJ2-1
D: -
size: few

CDR3: CASSPFGRVESYEQYF
DNA: TGTGCCAGCAGTCCATTCGGCAGGGTAGAAAGCTACGAGCAGTACTTC
V: TRBV25-1
J: TRBJ2-7
D: -
size: many

CDR3: CASSPQGAGEKLFF
DNA: TGTGCCAGCAGCCCACAGGGGGCCGGAGAAAAACTGTTTTTT
V: TRBV7-2
J: TRBJ1-4
D: TRBD1
size: -

CDR3: CSASQGFYYEQYF
DNA: TGCAGTGCTAGCCAGGGATTTTACTACGAGCAGTACTTC
V: TRBV20-1
J: TRBJ2-7
D: -
size: many

CDR3: CASIQYADTGYEQYF
DNA: TGTGCCAGCATTCAATATGCGGACACAGGTTACGAGCAGTACTTC
V: TRBV6-6
J: TRBJ2-7
D: -
size: few

CDR3: CASSLRSEINYGYTF
DNA: TGTGCCAGCAGCTTACGATCAGAGATTAACTATGGCTACACCTTC
V: TRBV7-2
J: TRBJ1-2
D: -
size: few

CDR3: CASSAGREAFF
DNA: TGTGCCAGCAGCGCGGGGCGTGAAGCTTTCTTT
V: TRBV6-5
J: TRBJ1-1
D: -
size: -

CDR3: CANSPSLAGVNEQFF
DNA: TGCGCCAACTCACCAAGTCTAGCGGGGGTCAATGAGCAGTTCTTC
V: TRBV18
J: TRBJ2-1
D: TRBD2
size: -

CDR3: CATSDFSRANQETQYF
DNA: TGTGCCACCAGTGATTTTTCCAGGGCAAACCAAGAGACCCAGTACTTC
V: TRBV24-1
J: TRBJ2-5
D: -
size: -

CDR3: CASTRSGREGSETQYF
DNA: TGCGCCAGCACGCGGAGCGGGCGGGAGGGCTCGGAGACCCAGTACTTC
V: TRBV10-1
J: TRBJ2-5
D: TRBD2
size: -

CDR3: CASRKTGVETEAFF
DNA: TGTGCCAGCAGAAAAACAGGGGTGGAAACTGAAGCTTTCTTT
V: TRBV2
J: TRBJ1-1
D: TRBD1
size: -

CDR3: CASSSLDSLGVAFF
DNA: TGTGCCAGCAGCTCCCTGGACAGTCTCGGCGTAGCTTTCTTT
V: TRBV7-9
J: TRBJ1-1
D: -
size: few

CDR3: CSVDMDRGISNYGYTF
DNA: TGCAGCGTTGATATGGACAGGGGTATTTCTAACTATGGCTACACCTTC
V: TRBV29-1
J: TRBJ1-2
D: TRBD1
size: -

CDR3: CASTHDGKGYGYTF
DNA: TGTGCCAGCACCCATGACGGAAAGGGCTATGGCTACACCTTC
V: TRBV7-2
J: TRBJ1-2
D: -
size: -

CDR3: CASSFGVYNEQFF
DNA: TGTGCCAGCAGTTTCGGGGTCTACAATGAGCAGTTCTTC
V: TRBV28
J: TRBJ2-1
D: -
size: -

CDR3: CASSQDRTAGTPSTDTQYF
DNA: TGCGCCAGCAGCCAAGATAGAACGGCCGGGACCCCAAGCACAGATACGCAGTATTTT
V: TRBV4-1
J: TRBJ2-3
D: -
size: -

CDR3: CASSSPGRTPYEQYF
DNA: TGTGCCAGCAGCTCTCCGGGACGGACACCTTACGAGCAGTACTTC
V: TRBV7-2
J: TRBJ2-7
D: -
size: -

CDR3: CASSVEFSSYNEQFF
DNA: TGTGCCAGCAGCGTAGAGTTTAGCTCCTACAATGAGCAGTTCTTC
V: TRBV9
J: TRBJ2-1
D: -
size: -

CDR3: CASSTGTGISYNSPLHF
DNA: TGTGCCAGCAGTACCGGGACAGGCATCTCCTATAATTCACCCCTCCACTTT
V: TRBV6-1
J: TRBJ1-6
D: TRBD1
size: -

CDR3: CASSIRGQSTDTQYF
DNA: TGTGCCAGCAGCATCCGAGGACAAAGCACAGATACGCAGTATTTT
V: TRBV12-3/TRBV12-4
J: TRBJ2-3
D: -
size: -